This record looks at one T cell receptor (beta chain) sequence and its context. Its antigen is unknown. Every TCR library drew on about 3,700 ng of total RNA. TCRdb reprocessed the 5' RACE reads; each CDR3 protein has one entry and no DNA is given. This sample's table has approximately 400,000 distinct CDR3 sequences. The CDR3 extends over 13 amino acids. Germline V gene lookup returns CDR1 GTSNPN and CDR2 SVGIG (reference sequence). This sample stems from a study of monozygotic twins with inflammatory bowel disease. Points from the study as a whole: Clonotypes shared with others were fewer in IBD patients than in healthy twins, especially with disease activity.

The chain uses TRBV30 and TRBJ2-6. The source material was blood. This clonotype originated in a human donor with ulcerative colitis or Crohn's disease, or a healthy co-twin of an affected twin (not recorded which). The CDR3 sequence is CAWTLSGANVLTF.